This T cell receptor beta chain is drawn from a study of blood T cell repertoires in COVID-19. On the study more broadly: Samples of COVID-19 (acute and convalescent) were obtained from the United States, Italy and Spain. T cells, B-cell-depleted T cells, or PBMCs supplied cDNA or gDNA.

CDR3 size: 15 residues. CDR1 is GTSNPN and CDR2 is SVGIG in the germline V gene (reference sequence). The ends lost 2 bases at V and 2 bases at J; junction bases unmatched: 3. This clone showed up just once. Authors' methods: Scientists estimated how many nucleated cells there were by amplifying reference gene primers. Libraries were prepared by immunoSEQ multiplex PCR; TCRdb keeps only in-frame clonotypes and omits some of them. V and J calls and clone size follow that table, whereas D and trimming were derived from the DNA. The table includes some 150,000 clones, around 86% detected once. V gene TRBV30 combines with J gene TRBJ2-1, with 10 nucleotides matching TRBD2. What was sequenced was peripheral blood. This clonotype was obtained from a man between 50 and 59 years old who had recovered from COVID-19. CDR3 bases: TGTGCCTGGAGTAAAGCGGGGGGGACCTACAATGAGCAGTTCTTC. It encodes CAWSKAGGTYNEQFF.